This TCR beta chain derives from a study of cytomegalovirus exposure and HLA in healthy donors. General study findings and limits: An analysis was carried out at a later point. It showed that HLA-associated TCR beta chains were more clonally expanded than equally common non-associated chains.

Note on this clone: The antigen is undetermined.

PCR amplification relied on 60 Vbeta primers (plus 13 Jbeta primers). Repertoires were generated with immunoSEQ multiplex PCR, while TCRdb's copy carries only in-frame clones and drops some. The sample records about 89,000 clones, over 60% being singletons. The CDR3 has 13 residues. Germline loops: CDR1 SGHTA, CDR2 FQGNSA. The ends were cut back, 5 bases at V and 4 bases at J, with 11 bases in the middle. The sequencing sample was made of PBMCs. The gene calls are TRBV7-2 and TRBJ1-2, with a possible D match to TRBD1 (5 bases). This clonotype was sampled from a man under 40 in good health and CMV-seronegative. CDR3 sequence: CASSTGLIYGYTF. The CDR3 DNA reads TGTGCCAGCAGCACGGGACTGATCTATGGCTACACCTTC. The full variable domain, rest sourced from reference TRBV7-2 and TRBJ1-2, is GAGVSQSPSNKVTEKGKDVELRCDPISGHTALYWYRQSLGQGLEFLIYFQGNSAPDKSGLPSDRFSAERTGGSVSTLTIQRTQQEDSAVYLCASSTGLIYGYTFGSGTRLTVV.